This T cell receptor (beta chain) was recovered during a study of T cells in tuberculosis. Across the whole study: IGRA-negative adolescents, IGRA-positive adolescents with latent tuberculosis and adults with active tuberculosis formed this South African cohort. Study conclusions and caveats: Cases with active tuberculosis were adults, while controls were adolescents.

Assay used: immunoSEQ multiplex PCR; TCRdb lists only in-frame clones, some missing. Counted here are just under 45,000 clones, about 95% occurring once; the ten biggest clones make up under 2%. The CDR3 sequence is 14 residues long. V was cut by 2 bases and J by 8 bases, with 16 bases left in between. Germline V gene lookup returns CDR1 MNHEY and CDR2 SMNVEV (reference sequence). Worth noting for this clone: Its antigen is as yet unknown.

The clonotype was recovered from a donor between 10 and 35 years old with latent tuberculosis or without tuberculosis infection. Some clones in this sample may be carry-over from other donors' samples. The sample consisted of PBMCs. The genes are TRBV27 and TRBJ2-7; maybe TRBD2 (5 bases). This CDR3 reads CASSLSRGRQKQYF. The DNA for the CDR3 is TGTGCCAGCAGTTTAAGCCGGGGAAGACAAAAGCAGTACTTC.